The 5 T cell receptor beta chains given below trace back to one sample, sequenced in a study of identical twins' blood T cells. Each CDR3 protein is one row after TCRdb ran MiXCR on the 5' RACE reads. Of 300,000 to 400,000 distinct CDR3 sequences listed, under 30% were seen once; the top ten hold 5.5% to 7%. The material sequenced was PBMCs. Source of these receptors: a woman aged 18 to 55 in good health.

Turning to this clonotype: This may arise from a read error, as a much more abundant clone is one base away. The CDR3 region is CSHKVANTEAFF. The CDR3 nucleotides read TGCAGTCATAAAGTGGCGAACACTGAAGCTTTCTTT. The chain carries TRBV29-1 and TRBJ1-1; D is unresolved. Per germline, CDR1 SQVTM and CDR2 ANQGSEA. The CDR3 extends over 12 amino acids.

This clonotype was picked up a small number of times. The genes are TRBV18 and TRBJ1-1; possibly TRBD1 for D (5 bases). CDR1 and CDR2 from the germline V gene are KGHSH and LQKENI. The CDR3 sequence is 16 residues long. Trimming took 0 bases from V and 1 from J, leaving 12 bases between them. Here the CDR3 reads CASSPPNRGENTEAFF. The CDR3 nucleotides read TGTGCCAGCTCACCACCGAACAGAGGGGAGAACACTGAAGCTTTCTTT.

The chain couples TRBV6-5 to TRBJ1-1, with D perhaps matching TRBD1 (6 bases). CDR1 is MNHEY and CDR2 is SVGAGI in the germline V gene. Trimming took 5 bases from V and 1 from J, leaving 17 bases between them. The CDR3 loop spans 16 amino acids. The CDR3 reads CASSPLRGGGNTEAFF. The CDR3, as DNA: TGTGCCAGCAGTCCCCTCAGGGGTGGAGGGAACACTGAAGCTTTCTTT.

The V and J genes are TRBV6-2 or TRBV6-3 and TRBJ2-1; no clear D gene. The V and J ends lost 4 bases and 5 bases respectively, with 18 bases between them. The CDR3 runs 16 residues. Germline-derived CDR1 and CDR2 are MNHEY and SVGEGT. The CDR3 DNA reads TGTGCCAGCAGTTCCTCCGGCTACCACGGGCACAATGAGCAGTTCTTC. Its protein is CASSSSGYHGHNEQFF.

The chain is built from TRBV14 and TRBJ2-1; no clear D. This CDR3 has 15 residues. Germline V gives CDR1 SGHDN, CDR2 FVKESK. With 3 bases removed from V and 5 bases from J, the gap between germline ends came to 14 bases. CDR3 loop: CASSHRAESNNEQFF. The DNA of the CDR3 is TGTGCCAGCAGCCATCGGGCAGAAAGTAACAATGAGCAGTTCTTC.